Following are 27 T cell receptor beta chains from one sample sequenced in a study of shared clonotypes between healthy human individuals (dated by TCRdb to 2020 to 2022). The library was generated by the immunoSEQ multiplex PCR assay. TCRdb's version of the immuneACCESS table is confined to in-frame rearrangements and falls short of the full clone set. An unresolved V gene accounts for under half of the shortfall where checked; the remainder is of unknown origin. Within this sample are about 2.1 million clones, with 85% to 95% of them counted one time only. More than 1.5% of the sample is held by the ten biggest clonotypes. CD8 naive samples were CD45RO-negative cells positively selected for CCR7, giving a CD45RA+CCR7+ population that excluded TemRA cells. The specimen sequenced was naive CD8+ T cells from PBMCs. The cell subset or site label, as the study defines it: CD45RA+CCR7+. The receptors originated from a man aged 18 to 35 in good health. Some clones in this sample may be carry-over from other donors' samples.

This sequence joins TRBV28 and TRBJ2-7; D unclear. Per the germline V gene, CDR1 is MDHEN and CDR2 is SYDVKM. This CDR3 has 15 residues. V was cut by 2 bases and J by 0 bases, with 11 bases left in between. CDR3 loop: CASSLMPESSYEQYF. CDR3 DNA: TGTGCCAGCAGTTTAATGCCGGAAAGCTCCTACGAGCAGTACTTC.

The chain carries TRBV30 and TRBJ2-7; TRBD2 is a possible D gene (13 bases). There are 22 residues in the CDR3. In germline, CDR1 is GTSNPN, CDR2 SVGIG (reference sequence). V was shortened by 3 bases and J by 9 bases, with 45 bases between the two germline ends. DNA of the CDR3: TGTGCCTGGAGGCCCCGGGACAGGGGGCCGGGTACTAGCGGGAGGGACTCTCGGTGGCAGTACTTC. Amino acid sequence: CAWRPRDRGPGTSGRDSRWQYF.

The chain is built from TRBV2 and TRBJ2-7, with 7 nucleotides matching TRBD1. J lost 3 bases, V lost 6 bases, and 23 bases had no gene match. The CDR3 contains 19 residues. The germline V gene has CDR1 SNHLY and CDR2 FYNNEI. DNA for the CDR3: TGTGCCAGCAGCGCCCGACAGGGTAGACGAGGGGTGACCCTCTACGAGCAGTACTTC. It codes for CASSARQGRRGVTLYEQYF.

The chain combines TRBV29-1 with TRBJ2-7; TRBD2 agrees at 10 bases. Germline assignment: CDR1 SQVTM and CDR2 ANQGSEA. V was pared by 7 bases and J by 4 bases, with 10 bases of the junction left unmatched. The CDR3 extends over 14 amino acids. This CDR3 reads CSDGLAVGGYEQYF. CDR3 DNA: TGCAGCGACGGACTAGCGGTCGGAGGGTACGAGCAGTACTTC.

This sequence joins TRBV7-9 and TRBJ1-4; TRBD1 matches at 7 bases. J gave up 8 bases and V 5 bases, and 8 bases lay outside the gene matches. This CDR3 is built from 14 residues. CDR1 is SEHNR and CDR2 is FQNEAQ in the germline V gene (reference sequence). The CDR3 here is CASSPDRVEEKLFF. CDR3 coding DNA: TGTGCCAGCAGCCCCGACAGGGTAGAAGAAAAACTGTTTTTT.

This chain links TRBV7-9 with TRBJ2-1; D is possibly TRBD1 (6 bases). The CDR3 spans 14 residues. Germline V CDR1 and CDR2: SEHNR, FQNEAQ (reference sequence). Trimming stripped 1 base from V and 10 bases from J, with 14 bases between. The CDR3 coding sequence is TGTGCCAGCAGCTTAGTGGGGGCCGGTCGAGAGCAGTTCTTC. This encodes CASSLVGAGREQFF.

The genes are TRBV9 and TRBJ2-2; perhaps D is TRBD1 or TRBD2 (6 bases each). Looked up from germline, CDR1 is SGDLS and CDR2 is YYNGEE. The V and J ends lost 0 bases and 2 bases respectively, with 11 bases between them. The CDR3 consists of 16 residues. CDR3 coding DNA: TGTGCCAGCAGCGTAGTCAGGGGACTTAACACCGGGGAGCTGTTTTTT. Its protein product is CASSVVRGLNTGELFF.

The chain is built from TRBV4-3 and TRBJ1-3; D uncertain. Trimming took 3 bases from V and 0 from J, leaving 15 bases between them. Germline V CDR1 and CDR2: LGHNA, YSLEER. This CDR3 comprises 17 residues. In DNA form, the CDR3 reads TGCGCCAGCAGCCAGTTATTCGACACCAGCTCTGGAAACACCATATATTTT. It specifies CASSQLFDTSSGNTIYF.

The CDR3 region has the DNA TGCGCCAGCAGCCAAGAATTTAGACAGGCCCAAGAGACCCAGTACTTC. Translation gives CASSQEFRQAQETQYF. V usage is TRBV4-3 and J usage is TRBJ2-5, with D tentatively TRBD1 (6 bases). Trimming removed 0 bases at V and 1 base at J, with 12 bases between. Germline V gives CDR1 LGHNA, CDR2 YSLEER. This CDR3 spans 16 amino acids.

The chain uses TRBV11-3 and TRBJ2-7; the match to TRBD1 covers 8 bases. V was pared by 1 base and J by 4 bases, with 0 bases of the junction left unmatched. CDR1 is SGHNT and CDR2 is YENEEA in the germline V gene. CDR3 length equals 13 residues. CDR3 bases: TGTGCCAGCAGCTTAGGGACAGGGTACGAGCAGTACTTC. Its translation: CASSLGTGYEQYF.

The chain links TRBV19 to TRBJ2-2, with D possibly TRBD2 on 6 matching bases. With 7 bases removed from V and 2 bases from J, the gap between germline ends came to 11 bases. Germline lookup yields CDR1 LNHDA and CDR2 SQIVND (reference sequence). This CDR3 has 14 amino acids. The CDR3 DNA reads as TGTGCCAGTAATAGCGGACTAAACACCGGGGAGCTGTTTTTT. Translation: CASNSGLNTGELFF. Filled out from reference TRBV19 and TRBJ2-2, the complete variable domain reads DGGITQSPKYLFRKEGQNVTLSCEQNLNHDAMYWYRQDPGQGLRLIYYSQIVNDFQKGDIAEGYSVSREKKESFPLTVTSAQKNPTAFYLCASNSGLNTGELFFGEGSRLTVL.

The CDR3 region is CAIEVAGGQQFF. CDR3 DNA: TGTGCCATCGAGGTAGCGGGAGGGCAGCAGTTCTTC. The J gene is TRBJ2-1, the V gene TRBV10-3; 11 nucleotides match TRBD2. CDR1 ENHRY and CDR2 SYGVKD come from the germline V gene. V lost 8 bases, J lost 11 bases, and 5 bases stayed unmatched. CDR3 size: 12 residues.

A note on this clone: Different DNA sequences within this sample yield the same CDR3. V usage is TRBV10-2 and J usage is TRBJ2-7; D not resolved. Trimming stripped 3 bases from V and 1 base from J, with 4 bases between. Germline V gene sequence: CDR1 WSHSY, CDR2 SAAADI. This CDR3 region has 12 residues. The CDR3 reads CASSELSYEQYF. As DNA, the CDR3 is TGCGCCAGCAGTGAATTATCCTACGAGCAGTACTTC.

The V gene is TRBV4-1, the J gene TRBJ1-5; TRBD1 might be the D (5 bases). The CDR3 is made up of 16 amino acids. Trimming left V 0 bases short and J 3 bases short, with 12 bases between. The germline V gene encodes CDR1 MGHRA and CDR2 YSYEKL. In DNA form, the CDR3 reads TGCGCCAGCAGCCAAGAGACGGGACTTCCCAATCAGCCCCAGCATTTT. This encodes CASSQETGLPNQPQHF.

The CDR3 protein is CASSYDRGGETQYF. As DNA, the CDR3 is TGTGCCAGCAGTTACGATAGGGGTGGAGAGACCCAGTACTTC. The V and J genes are TRBV6-7 and TRBJ2-5; D perhaps matches TRBD1 (5 bases). TRBV6-7 is known as an ORF, though its function is uncertain. V shed 2 bases and J shed 4 bases, with 11 bases lying between them. The CDR3 has 14 amino acids.

This clone was detected only once. V and J are TRBV27 and TRBJ2-7, with 8 bases matching TRBD1. The CDR3 is 14 amino acids. CDR1 is MNHEY and CDR2 is SMNVEV in the germline V gene (reference sequence). Losses at the gene ends were 3 bases for V and 2 bases for J; bases not matched to a gene: 3. The CDR3 DNA follows: TGTGCCAGCAGTTTCAGGGGGCTCACCTACGAGCAGTACTTC. It is translated as CASSFRGLTYEQYF.

This clone was picked up one time. The genes are TRBV28 and TRBJ1-1; D not certain. This CDR3 spans 15 amino acids. Trimming removed 6 bases at V and 4 bases at J, with 18 bases between. Germline V CDR1 and CDR2: MDHEN, SYDVKM. The CDR3 is CASSPPRARVTEAFF. The CDR3 region has the DNA TGTGCCAGCAGCCCCCCACGGGCGCGGGTCACTGAAGCTTTCTTT. Full variable domain (remainder filled in from reference TRBV28 and TRBJ1-1): DVKVTQSSRYLVKRTGEKVFLECVQDMDHENMFWYRQDPGLGLRLIYFSYDVKMKEKGDIPEGYSVSREKKERFSLILESASTNQTSMYLCASSPPRARVTEAFFGQGTRLTVV.

The chain links TRBV5-3 to TRBJ1-3; maybe TRBD1 (6 bases). TRBV5-3 is an ORF, and what it does is uncertain. This CDR3 is built from 15 residues. V dropped 4 bases and J dropped 3 bases, with 14 bases sitting between them. CDR3 in DNA: TGTGCCAGAAGCCCCAGCGGGGGGCTTGGAAACACCATATATTTT. It encodes CARSPSGGLGNTIYF.

The rearrangement joins TRBV2 to TRBJ1-2; D uncertain. The ends were cut back, 0 bases at V and 10 bases at J, with 18 bases in the middle. The CDR3 totals 15 residues. Per germline, CDR1 SNHLY and CDR2 FYNNEI. CDR3 region: CASSEALGFVLIYTF. In DNA form, the CDR3 reads TGTGCCAGCAGTGAAGCGCTGGGTTTTGTGCTTATCTACACCTTC.

The rearrangement links TRBV7-9 to TRBJ2-7; D is unclear. Deletions cut 5 bases from V and 2 bases from J, with 16 bases between. The CDR3 extends over 15 amino acids. Germline V gene data show CDR1 as SEHNR and CDR2 as FQNEAQ (reference sequence). The CDR3 loop is CASSTNPEPTYEQYF. The CDR3 DNA is TGTGCCAGCAGCACAAATCCGGAGCCAACCTACGAGCAGTACTTC.

In DNA, the CDR3 is TGCAGCGTTGAAGACCCGGCAGGGTATGGCTACACCTTC. Translated: CSVEDPAGYGYTF. V and J are TRBV29-1 and TRBJ1-2, with D perhaps matching TRBD1 (5 bases). This CDR3 has 13 residues. V lost 0 bases to trimming and J lost 5 bases, with 10 bases between them. Per germline, CDR1 SQVTM and CDR2 ANQGSEA.

The V call is TRBV18, the J call TRBJ2-5; tentatively, D is TRBD1 (6 bases). V lost 2 bases to trimming and J lost 5 bases, with 18 bases between them. The CDR3 has 16 amino acids. CDR1 KGHSH and CDR2 LQKENI come from the germline V gene. The CDR3 sequence: CASSPWSGTLGETQYF. CDR3 DNA sequence: TGTGCCAGCTCACCATGGTCGGGGACACTAGGGGAGACCCAGTACTTC.

The chain joins TRBV7-6 to TRBJ1-2, with TRBD1 as a possible D gene (6 bases). V was clipped by 3 bases and J by 7 bases, with 12 bases between them. CDR3 length: 13 residues. Per the germline V gene, CDR1 is SGHVS and CDR2 is FNYEAQ. Written as DNA, the CDR3 is TGTGCCAGCAGCTTGAGCCAGGGGTCTGGCTACACCTTC. Its protein is CASSLSQGSGYTF. Full variable domain (rest looked up from reference TRBV7-6 and TRBJ1-2): GAGVSQSPRYKVTKRGQDVALRCDPISGHVSLYWYRQALGQGPEFLTYFNYEAQQDKSGLPNDRFSAERPEGSISTLTIQRTEQRDSAMYRCASSLSQGSGYTFGSGTRLTVV.

The J gene is TRBJ2-7, the V gene TRBV9; D is perhaps TRBD1 or TRBD2 (5 bases each). With 0 bases removed from V and 4 bases from J, the gap between germline ends came to 14 bases. The CDR3 consists of 15 residues. Germline V gives CDR1 SGDLS, CDR2 YYNGEE. CDR3 in DNA: TGTGCCAGCAGCGTAGCGGACGGGACGGTGTACGAGCAGTACTTC. Protein: CASSVADGTVYEQYF.

The rearrangement uses TRBV15 and TRBJ2-1, with unresolved D. CDR3 length: 13 amino acids. Between the trimmed V and J ends, which lost 5 bases and 5 bases, there was a span of 10 bases. The germline CDR1 and CDR2 sequences are LNHNV and YYDKDF (reference sequence). The CDR3, as DNA: TGTGCCACCAGCCCTCAGCCCCACAATGAGCAGTTCTTC. Its protein product is CATSPQPHNEQFF.

The rearrangement uses TRBV7-2 and TRBJ2-1; D gene uncertain. The CDR3 loop spans 13 amino acids. The germline V gene encodes CDR1 SGHTA and CDR2 FQGNSA. Trimming shortened V by 1 base and J by 2 bases, and 3 bases separated the two germline ends. The CDR3 region has the DNA TGTGCCAGCAGCTTAGATCCCTACAATGAGCAGTTCTTC. It specifies CASSLDPYNEQFF.

The gene calls are TRBV7-9 and TRBJ2-3, with D perhaps TRBD1 or TRBD2 (5 bases each). The germline CDR1 and CDR2 sequences are SEHNR and FQNEAQ (reference sequence). The CDR3 length is 16 residues. With 5 bases removed from V and 0 bases from J, the gap between germline ends came to 15 bases. CDR3 nucleotide sequence: TGTGCCAGCAGCCCCCGGGACGCCAAAAGCACAGATACGCAGTATTTT. Translation: CASSPRDAKSTDTQYF.